Detailed here is one T cell receptor (beta chain). This clonotype is termed medium-sized (0.01 to 0.1%). Its antigen remains unidentified. No much larger clonotype is one base removed from it; base qualities were not supplied. A history of other malignancies or of prior chemotherapy or radiotherapy was absent in all patients, and node-negative disease was shown on CT and PET/CT in all patients. At each of the two time points, roughly 6.5 milliliters of peripheral venous blood were collected into EDTA tubes. PBMCs were isolated by Ficoll-Paque Plus density-gradient centrifugation. Right after collection, samples were kept at -80 degrees C until analysis. This specimen belongs to a study of prognosis after radiotherapy for stage I lung cancer (dated by TCRdb to about 2021). Concerning the study at large: Between early 2018 and 2019, approximately 20 stage I NSCLC patients were enrolled in Nanjing, China. SBRT was delivered in 3 to 5 fractions with a biologically effective dose of at least 100 Gy, and image-guided IMRT or VMAT was used for delivery. Distant metastases were developed by four of the 19 patients after SBRT, at a median of around seven months, whereas no significant progression was observed in the other 15 patients. Enrolled patients comprised about 15 with newly diagnosed primary stage I lung tumors and about 5 with oligometastatic NSCLC after surgical resection of the primary tumor. Every patient was regarded as medically inoperable, because of comorbidities in around eleven cases and refusal of surgery in seven or eight cases. The study took one blood sample before SBRT and one after SBRT from each of approximately 20 patients and sequenced all 40 or so samples. Peripheral blood TCR beta repertoires were profiled in stage I NSCLC patients before and after stereotactic body radiotherapy, and the study then linked these repertoires to distant failure. The cohort was made up of about twelve men and more than 5 women, with a median age of approximately 74 years and an age range of 53 to 84 years. Tumor histology was squamous cell carcinoma in about 7 patients and adenocarcinoma in about 12. Concurrent therapy was not administered to any patient alongside SBRT.

The TCR beta CDR3 region was amplified from genomic DNA by two rounds of multiplex PCR. The first PCR round used primers specific to each TRBV and TRBJ gene, with sequences filed in Chinese patent CN105087789A. Universal primers were used in the second PCR round. The Roche High Pure PCR Template Preparation Kit was used to extract genomic DNA from frozen PBMCs. The libraries underwent paired-end sequencing with 151 bp reads on an Illumina HiSeq 3000. From the authors' description of their analysis: CutAdapt was used to remove raw reads lacking the multiplex PCR primer sequences. Using PEAR, the high-quality paired reads were merged into contigs. By alignment to reference sequences, MiXCR assigned TRB V, D and J gene segments to each contig. CDR3 sequences were clustered by base quality and sequence similarity to remove sequencing errors. Diversity was calculated as Shannon entropy divided by the natural log of the number of productive TCR sequences. To get clonality, Shannon entropy was divided by the natural log of the number of unique clonotypes, and that result was subtracted from one. The Youden index of ROC curves was used to select progression-free survival cut-offs for repertoire metrics, and analyses were performed in R 3.5.3. TCRdb applied fastp at Q25 and MiXCR to the public reads, then kept only in-frame beta chains. Every entry covers one CDR3 protein and lists the most common genes and DNA from its rows. In this record, the V and J calls reflect TCRdb's handling and not the investigators' own analysis. Across this sample there are 15,000 or so distinct CDR3 sequences, with around 40% seen only once. In total, the top ten clones hold approximately 40% of the sample.

Beyond this particular receptor, the publication reports: The study was limited by its small cohort and short follow-up, and the findings require independent validation. Post-SBRT Shannon entropy and its change from baseline were lower in patients who developed distant metastases; baseline Shannon entropy was not associated with metastases. TRBV and TRBJ usage frequencies reportedly differed by metastasis status, in two V genes at baseline and in ten or so V and two J genes after SBRT. Tumor specificity of expanded TCR clones was not determined. Unique TCR clone counts fell after SBRT (median about 9,700 before versus roughly 6,200 after; Wilcoxon paired P=0.011). All reported P values were unadjusted for multiple comparisons.

V drops 5 bases and J drops 5 bases, leaving 16 bases in between. The germline V gene encodes CDR1 MNHNS and CDR2 SASEGT. The CDR3 holds 15 amino acids from the cysteine to the phenylalanine. The read is trimmed to its CDR3 DNA, 45 bases read in frame from base 1. This sample comprised PBMCs, obtained before or after stereotactic body radiation therapy (not recorded which). The TCR originated in a donor over 45 with non-small cell lung cancer. The receptor chain draws on TRBV6-1 and TRBJ2-1; D gene: possibly TRBD2, on 7 matching bases. The CDR3 reads CASSLGGGGHNEQFF. The nucleotide sequence is TGTGCCAGCAGTCTTGGGGGGGGGGGCCACAATGAGCAGTTCTTC.